One sample yielded the 28 T cell receptor beta chains listed below, sequenced in a study of T cells in Graves' hyperthyroidism and ophthalmopathy. RNA transcripts provided the source from which TCR beta CDR3 regions were amplified. During a first-round RT-PCR of the TCR CDR3, the HTBI primer set was used. Each CDR3 protein is one row after TCRdb ran MiXCR on the multiplex PCR reads. Altogether approximately 640,000 distinct CDR3 sequences are present, 45% being singletons, with the ten largest covering less than 9%. Sequencing was done on a sample of peripheral blood or thyroid tissue (not recorded which). Receptor source: an adult man with Graves' disease, either hyperthyroidism or ophthalmopathy (not recorded which).

The CDR3 coding sequence is TGTGCCAGCAGATGGCCGGGCGAAGGCTACACCTTC. It translates to CASRWPGEGYTF. This chain joins TRBV27 and TRBJ1-2; no clear D. This CDR3 contains 12 residues. V was pared by 6 bases and J by 8 bases, with 13 bases between. Germline V gene data show CDR1 as MNHEY and CDR2 as SMNVEV (reference sequence).

This clonotype has a single count. The chain couples TRBV25-1 to TRBJ1-4; the D gene is possibly TRBD1 (5 bases). This CDR3 is built from 15 residues. The germline CDR1 and CDR2 sequences are MGHDK and SYGVNS. V lost 0 bases and J lost 3, with 8 bases in between. Written as DNA, the CDR3 is TGTGCCAGCAGTGAATACGGGGGTGCTAATGAAAAACTGTTTTTT. It yields the protein CASSEYGGANEKLFF.

This clonotype was seen just once. The chain recombines TRBV29-1 with TRBJ1-2, with TRBD1 as a possible D gene (6 bases). Germline CDR1 reads SQVTM; CDR2 reads ANQGSEA. Trimming shortened V by 3 bases and J by 3 bases, and 11 bases separated the two germline ends. The CDR3 is 13 residues long. The CDR3 protein is CSVEERGDYGYTF. The CDR3 region has the DNA TGCAGCGTTGAGGAGAGGGGGGACTATGGCTACACCTTC. Variable domain in full (rest from reference TRBV29-1 and TRBJ1-2): SAVISQKPSRDICQRGTSLTIQCQVDSQVTMMFWYRQQPGQSLTLIATANQGSEATYESGFVIDKFPISRPNLTFSTLTVSNMSPEDSSIYLCSVEERGDYGYTFGSGTRLTVV.

As concerns this clonotype: This may stem from a read error, because a much larger clone lies one nucleotide away. The V gene is TRBV10-3, the J gene TRBJ2-2, with TRBD1 as a possible D gene (6 bases). Germline CDR1 is ENHRY and CDR2 is SYGVKD. Trimming shortened V by 6 bases and J by 6 bases, and 14 bases separated the two germline ends. There are 14 residues in the CDR3. The CDR3 DNA reads TGTGCCATCAGCCCGGCAGGGGTGGCCGGGGAGCTGTTTTTT. It translates to CAISPAGVAGELFF.

The chain has TRBV5-1 and TRBJ1-4; D is perhaps TRBD1 (5 bases). The ends were cut back, 5 bases at V and 2 bases at J, with 10 bases in the middle. The CDR3 sequence is 14 residues long. Per the germline V gene, CDR1 is SGHRS and CDR2 is YFSETQ. CDR3: CASRAGGTNEKLFF. Here the CDR3 DNA reads TGCGCCAGCAGAGCTGGGGGGACTAATGAAAAACTGTTTTTT.

The J gene is TRBJ1-5, the V gene TRBV12-5, with TRBD1 matching over 7 bases. The CDR3 consists of 12 residues. J gave up 9 bases and V 4 bases, and 3 bases lay outside the gene matches. The germline gives CDR1 LGHNT, CDR2 FRNRAP. CDR3 residues: CASGSDRPPQHF. The CDR3 DNA follows: TGTGCTAGTGGTTCGGACAGGCCGCCCCAGCATTTT. Full variable domain (missing parts from reference TRBV12-5 and TRBJ1-5): DARVTQTPRHKVTEMGQEVTMRCQPILGHNTVFWYRQTMMQGLELLAYFRNRAPLDDSGMPKDRFSAEMPDATLATLKIQPSEPRDSAVYFCASGSDRPPQHFGDGTRLSIL.

For this clonotype: The junction does not match germline at one end; this may be a read error. V is TRBV3-1 and J is TRBJ2-5; D uncertain. This CDR3 comprises 14 residues. In germline, CDR1 is LGHDT, CDR2 YNNKEL (reference sequence). Here the CDR3 reads CASSHSLTSETQYF. The CDR3 DNA sequence: TGCGCCAGCAGCCATAGCTTAACTTCGGAGACCCAGTACTTC.

The CDR3 region is CASSPRWDTVNTEAFF. The CDR3 DNA follows: TGTGCCAGCAGTCCCAGATGGGACACGGTCAACACTGAAGCTTTCTTT. The chain uses TRBV6-1 and TRBJ1-1; a weak D match, TRBD1 (6 bases). Germline V CDR1 and CDR2: MNHNS, SASEGT. Trimming took off 5 bases at V and 2 bases at J, with 18 bases between the two ends. There are 16 residues in the CDR3.

Points on this clonotype: An end of the junction differs from the germline gene, which may be a read error. The chain combines TRBV19 with TRBJ1-1; possible D gene TRBD1, 5 bases. The CDR3 length is 15 residues. From germline, CDR1 is LNHDA and CDR2 SQIVND (reference sequence). CDR3 in DNA: TGTGCCAGTAGTATAGATGGTCGCCAGGGCACTGAAGCTTTTTTT. It yields the protein CASSIDGRQGTEAFF.

The chain combines TRBV10-3 with TRBJ1-5; tentative D call: TRBD1 (5 bases). The CDR3 consists of 13 residues. V was shortened by 5 bases and J by 6 bases, with 11 bases between the two germline ends. CDR1 ENHRY and CDR2 SYGVKD come from the germline V gene. The chain's CDR3 is CAISQGLSQPQHF. CDR3 coding DNA: TGTGCCATCAGTCAGGGTTTAAGTCAGCCCCAGCATTTT.

This clonotype was counted between two and nine times. The genes are TRBV14 and TRBJ1-6, with TRBD1 identical over 10 bases. Trimming at V came to 2 bases and at J to 9 bases, leaving 4 bases not matched to a gene. This CDR3 spans 15 amino acids. In germline, CDR1 is SGHDN, CDR2 FVKESK. CDR3 in amino acids: CASSQKGTGVSPLHF. CDR3 in DNA: TGTGCCAGCAGCCAAAAAGGGACAGGGGTTTCACCCCTCCACTTT.

This clonotype was observed many times. The chain recombines TRBV2 with TRBJ1-5; D is possibly TRBD1 (6 bases). The CDR3 length is 16 residues. Looked up from germline, CDR1 is SNHLY and CDR2 is FYNNEI. Trimming stripped 5 bases from V and 1 base from J, with 15 bases between. CDR3 sequence reads: CASSRTAMRSNQPQHF. For the CDR3, the DNA is TGTGCCAGCAGTCGGACAGCGATGCGAAGCAATCAGCCCCAGCATTTT.

This clonotype came up many times. The chain carries TRBV10-3 and TRBJ1-2; 8 bases agree with TRBD1. Germline V gene sequence: CDR1 ENHRY, CDR2 SYGVKD. The CDR3 runs to 13 residues. Germline trimming cut 4 bases from V and 8 bases from J; bases unmatched to any gene: 6. CDR3 in DNA: TGTGCCATCAGTGTCCCCGGGACAGGCGGCTACACCTTC. The encoded protein is CAISVPGTGGYTF.

The chain has TRBV6-5 and TRBJ2-7, with TRBD2 as a possible D gene (6 bases). Per the germline V gene, CDR1 is MNHEY and CDR2 is SVGAGI. The CDR3 sequence is 13 residues long. V was trimmed by 5 bases and J by 7 bases, leaving 15 bases between them. The CDR3 is CASSLGGYNEQYF. In DNA, the CDR3 is TGTGCCAGCAGTCTGGGAGGCTACAATGAGCAGTACTTC.

This clonotype was recorded at least ten times. This rearrangement joins TRBV6-6 to TRBJ1-6; D is possibly TRBD1 (6 bases). Trimming shortened V by 5 bases and J by 11 bases, and 16 bases separated the two germline ends. Germline CDR1 is MNHNY and CDR2 is SVGAGI (reference sequence). The CDR3 is 14 amino acids. The CDR3 DNA sequence: TGTGCCAGCAGTGAGGGGCAGGGGAGCCCACCCCTCCACTTT. Its protein product is CASSEGQGSPPLHF.

This clonotype was counted many times. The rearrangement joins TRBV15 to TRBJ1-2; 7 nucleotides line up with TRBD1. The germline CDR1 and CDR2 sequences are LNHNV and YYDKDF (reference sequence). Trimming cost V 6 bases and J 5 bases; bases outside gene matches: 6. This CDR3 spans 13 amino acids. The CDR3 DNA follows: TGTGCCACCAGAGGGCAGGGGGAGTATGGCTACACCTTC. This gives the protein CATRGQGEYGYTF.

The chain uses TRBV29-1 and TRBJ2-5; perhaps TRBD2 as D (6 bases). V was cut by 8 bases and J by 2 bases, with 12 bases left in between. CDR3 length: 12 residues. Germline-derived CDR1 and CDR2 are SQVTM and ANQGSEA. CDR3 in amino acids: CSLGGAQETQYF. In DNA, the CDR3 is TGCAGCTTAGGAGGGGCACAAGAGACCCAGTACTTC.

This clonotype was seen many times. The chain couples TRBV10-3 to TRBJ1-1; D possibly corresponds to TRBD1 (5 bases). Per germline, CDR1 ENHRY and CDR2 SYGVKD. With 2 bases removed from V and 7 bases from J, the gap between germline ends came to 5 bases. CDR3 length: 11 amino acids. The CDR3 spells CAISEQGEAFF. In DNA, the CDR3 is TGTGCCATCAGTGAGCAGGGTGAAGCTTTCTTT.

V and J are TRBV7-2 and TRBJ2-5, with D possibly TRBD1 on 5 matching bases. Germline assignment: CDR1 SGHTA and CDR2 FQGNSA. This CDR3 comprises 16 residues. V dropped 1 base and J dropped 0 bases, with 12 bases sitting between them. The chain's CDR3 is CASSLGKTEYQETQYF. CDR3 DNA sequence: TGTGCCAGCAGCTTAGGGAAGACAGAGTACCAAGAGACCCAGTACTTC.

The V gene is TRBV2, the J gene TRBJ2-7, with TRBD1 identical over 9 bases. The trim removed 4 bases at V and 7 bases at J, leaving 11 bases unmatched. This CDR3 has 15 residues. Per germline, CDR1 SNHLY and CDR2 FYNNEI. For the CDR3, the DNA is TGTGCCAGCAGTGCCAGGCGGGACAGGGTGGGTGAGCAGTACTTC. Its protein product is CASSARRDRVGEQYF.

The chain recombines TRBV11-1 with TRBJ2-7, with unresolved D. CDR1 is SGHAT, CDR2 FQDESV, per germline (reference sequence). The CDR3 has 14 residues. The germline V and J ends were trimmed by 3 bases and 5 bases, with 14 bases remaining between them. The CDR3 DNA follows: TGTGCCAGCAGCTTCAAAGACTGCTCGGACGAGCAGTACTTC. Translation gives CASSFKDCSDEQYF.

This clonotype has just a few counts. The CDR3 sequence is CASSLAMADSGNTIYF. The CDR3 bases are TGTGCCAGCAGTTTAGCGATGGCAGACTCTGGAAACACCATATATTTT. The chain couples TRBV12-3 or TRBV12-4 to TRBJ1-3; D is ambiguous. This CDR3 region has 16 residues. The V end was cut by 0 bases, the J end by 0 bases, with 9 bases between.

The chain recombines TRBV29-1 with TRBJ2-2; 11 nucleotides align to TRBD1. The CDR3 loop spans 14 amino acids. Germline CDR1 and CDR2: SQVTM and ANQGSEA. J was trimmed by 6 bases and V by 7 bases; bases with no gene match: 7. The CDR3 loop reads CSGQPGQGAGELFF. CDR3 in DNA: TGCAGCGGTCAACCGGGACAGGGGGCCGGGGAGCTGTTTTTT.

This clonotype occurred many times. The J gene is TRBJ1-2, the V gene TRBV7-3, with TRBD1 identical over 10 bases. The CDR3 is 15 amino acids. The ends lost 0 bases at V and 10 bases at J; junction bases unmatched: 8. The germline V gene has CDR1 SGHTA and CDR2 FQGTGA. The CDR3 DNA is TGTGCCAGCAGCTTAACTCACGGACAGGGGGAGGACTACACCTTC. Its protein product is CASSLTHGQGEDYTF.

This clonotype was recorded many times. The V and J genes are TRBV7-9 and TRBJ2-5; no firm D call. The CDR3 totals 14 residues. V lost 5 bases, J lost 2 bases, and 12 bases lay in between. CDR1 is SEHNR, CDR2 FQNEAQ, per germline (reference sequence). CDR3 residues: CASSLSGGQETQYF. The CDR3 region has the DNA TGTGCCAGCAGCCTGTCCGGCGGACAAGAGACCCAGTACTTC.

The genes are TRBV10-3 and TRBJ2-1; 14 bases line up with TRBD2. V shed 6 bases and J 4 bases; nucleotides not matched to a gene: 5. From germline, CDR1 is ENHRY and CDR2 SYGVKD. The CDR3 spans 16 residues. The CDR3 reads CAIRGTSGGKYNEQFF. The CDR3, as DNA: TGTGCCATCAGGGGGACTAGCGGGGGAAAGTACAATGAGCAGTTCTTC.

This sequence joins TRBV7-9 and TRBJ2-7, with D tentatively TRBD2 (6 bases). V was shortened by 5 bases and J by 0 bases, with 17 bases between the two germline ends. This CDR3 is 16 amino acids long. The germline V gene has CDR1 SEHNR and CDR2 FQNEAQ (reference sequence). This CDR3 is CASSQPRGGGSYEQYF. The CDR3 DNA follows: TGTGCCAGCAGCCAACCCCGGGGAGGAGGCTCCTACGAGCAGTACTTC.

The V call is TRBV7-9, the J call TRBJ1-5; D gene ambiguous. V was shortened by 2 bases and J by 6 bases, with 5 bases between the two germline ends. Germline CDR1 and CDR2: SEHNR and FQNEAQ (reference sequence). This CDR3 is built from 12 residues. CDR3 loop: CASSLYLQPQHF. The CDR3 region has the DNA TGTGCCAGCAGCTTATATCTTCAGCCCCAGCATTTT. The full variable domain, in which reference TRBV7-9 and TRBJ1-5 provide the parts outside the CDR3, is DTGVSQNPRHKITKRGQNVTFRCDPISEHNRLYWYRQTLGQGPEFLTYFQNEAQLEKSRLLSDRFSAERPKGSFSTLEIQRTEQGDSAMYLCASSLYLQPQHFGDGTRLSIL.